This is a list of T cell receptor beta chains from one sample in a study of shared clonotypes between healthy human individuals. The table came from immunoSEQ multiplex PCR; TCRdb's copy has only in-frame clones and leaves some out. The repertoire holds 2 million to 2.5 million clones, with 85% to 95% as singletons. Sequencing was performed on naive CD4+ T cells from PBMCs. These receptors came from a man younger than 35 in good health. Some clones in this sample may be carry-over from other donors' samples. The CDR3 runs from the conserved cysteine through the conserved F or W. D genes are given only for firm matches. Not all rows give a size; the values are once, few, many and, for expanded clones, a class.

clone_size j_call d_call v_call cdr3_aa cdr3_nt
- TRBJ2-7 TRBD2 TRBV5-1 CASSLAGLAGGPVRGEQYF TGCGCCAGCAGCTTGGCAGGACTAGCGGGAGGGCCGGTCCGCGGCGAGCAGTACTTC
- TRBJ1-1 - TRBV5-4 CASSLEQGNTEAFF TGTGCCAGCAGCTTGGAGCAGGGAAACACTGAAGCTTTCTTT
- TRBJ2-3 TRBD2 TRBV14 CASSRLAGVRDTQYF TGTGCCAGCAGCCGACTAGCGGGAGTTCGGGATACGCAGTATTTT
- TRBJ2-7 - TRBV30 CAWSVRREQYF TGTGCCTGGAGTGTACGACGAGAGCAGTACTTC
- TRBJ1-1 - TRBV28 CASSFLSRWGRSMNTEAFF TGTGCCAGCAGTTTTTTATCCCGATGGGGCAGGAGTATGAACACTGAAGCTTTCTTT
- TRBJ2-7 - TRBV7-9 CASSSLDPEQYF TGTGCCAGCAGCTCTCTGGATCCCGAGCAGTACTTC
- TRBJ2-1 TRBD2 TRBV4-3 CASSHSGLAGVSRTYNEQFF TGCGCCAGCAGCCATTCGGGACTAGCGGGAGTTAGTAGAACTTACAATGAGCAGTTCTTC
- TRBJ2-2 - TRBV29-1 CSVRGQNTGELFF TGCAGCGTTCGAGGCCAAAACACCGGGGAGCTGTTTTTT
- TRBJ2-5 - TRBV7-2 CASSLRRVETQYF TGTGCCAGCAGCTTACGCAGGGTTGAGACCCAGTACTTC
- TRBJ2-7 - TRBV19 CASSISGQGDYHYEQYF TGTGCCAGTAGTATTTCGGGGCAGGGAGACTACCACTACGAGCAGTACTTC
- TRBJ2-2 - TRBV28 CAGQGTNTGELFF TGTGCCGGTCAGGGGACGAACACCGGGGAGCTGTTTTTT
few TRBJ1-1 - TRBV11-3 CASSLDPGDNTEAFF TGTGCCAGCAGCTTAGATCCTGGGGACAACACTGAAGCTTTCTTT
- TRBJ1-2 - TRBV2 CASSESPPRGYTF TGTGCCAGCAGTGAAAGCCCCCCGCGGGGCTACACCTTC
- TRBJ2-5 - TRBV7-2 CASSYNGYQETQYF TGTGCCAGCAGCTACAACGGTTACCAAGAGACCCAGTACTTC
- TRBJ1-1 - TRBV5-1 CASSSLSVVPEAFF TGCGCCAGCAGCTCCCTCAGTGTTGTTCCTGAAGCTTTCTTT
once TRBJ2-2 - TRBV30 CAWSERGTGELFF TGTGCCTGGAGTGAACGGGGGACCGGGGAGCTGTTTTTT
- TRBJ2-7 - TRBV10-3 CAITPGASYEQYF TGTGCCATCACCCCGGGAGCCTCCTACGAGCAGTACTTC
- TRBJ1-2 TRBD1 TRBV5-8 CASSLSTGTGGRGGYTF TGTGCCAGCAGCCTTTCGACCGGGACAGGGGGCCGTGGTGGCTACACCTTC
- TRBJ2-5 TRBD2 TRBV6-1 CASSDSGSLETQYF TGTGCCAGCAGTGATAGCGGGAGTTTAGAGACCCAGTACTTC
- TRBJ2-7 TRBD1 TRBV28 CASSNPGTEAYEQYF TGTGCCAGCAGTAACCCCGGGACAGAGGCCTACGAGCAGTACTTC
- TRBJ1-5 - TRBV4-1 CASSRDGGNQPQHF TGCGCCAGCAGCCGGGACGGAGGCAATCAGCCCCAGCATTTT
few TRBJ1-1 - TRBV30 CAWREPPPNTEAFF TGTGCCTGGAGGGAACCTCCACCGAACACTGAAGCTTTCTTT
- TRBJ1-2 - TRBV28 CASISPANYGYTF TGTGCCAGCATTTCCCCAGCGAACTATGGCTACACCTTC
- TRBJ2-2 - TRBV30 CAWTPTMTGELFF TGTGCCTGGACTCCCACTATGACCGGGGAGCTGTTTTTT
once TRBJ2-3 TRBD2 TRBV18 CASTLAGYTDTQYF TGTGCCAGCACACTAGCGGGATACACAGATACGCAGTATTTT
- TRBJ2-3 - TRBV5-1 CASSLAGFTDTQYF TGCGCCAGCAGCTTGGCGGGCTTCACAGATACGCAGTATTTT
- TRBJ2-1 - TRBV30 CAWSVSGSYNEQFF TGTGCCTGGAGTGTAAGTGGCTCCTACAATGAGCAGTTCTTC
- TRBJ2-1 - TRBV20-1 CSAGINEQFF TGCAGTGCGGGGATCAATGAGCAGTTCTTC
- TRBJ1-1 - TRBV6-5 CASSYGMATSNTEAFF TGTGCCAGCAGTTATGGTATGGCAACTTCGAACACTGAAGCTTTCTTT
- TRBJ2-7 - TRBV2 CASRGFVGYEQYF TGTGCCAGCCGGGGGTTCGTCGGGTACGAGCAGTACTTC
- TRBJ2-3 - TRBV5-6 CASPRCPLTDTQYF TGTGCCAGCCCCCGGTGTCCGCTGACGGATACGCAGTATTTT